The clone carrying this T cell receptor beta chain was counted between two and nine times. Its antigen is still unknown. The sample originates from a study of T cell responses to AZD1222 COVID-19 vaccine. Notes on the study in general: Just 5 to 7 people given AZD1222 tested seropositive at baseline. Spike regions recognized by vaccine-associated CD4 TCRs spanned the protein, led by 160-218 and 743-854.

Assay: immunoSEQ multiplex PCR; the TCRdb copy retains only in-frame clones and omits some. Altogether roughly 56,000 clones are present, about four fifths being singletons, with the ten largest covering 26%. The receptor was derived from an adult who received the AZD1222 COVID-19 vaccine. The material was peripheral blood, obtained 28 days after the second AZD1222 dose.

Here the CDR3 reads CASSLFGGKSNQPQHF. DNA for the CDR3: TGTGCCAGCAGTTTATTTGGGGGTAAGAGCAATCAGCCCCAGCATTTT. V and J are TRBV27 and TRBJ1-5; the D gene is possibly TRBD1 (5 bases). This CDR3 is 16 amino acids long. Germline lookup yields CDR1 MNHEY and CDR2 SMNVEV (reference sequence). V was cut by 1 base and J by 1 base, with 11 bases left in between.